The 7 T cell receptor beta chains in this list originate from one sample, sequenced in a study of identifying expanded T cells in peripheral blood. Method: immunoSEQ multiplex PCR; TCRdb's copy keeps in-frame clones and lacks some. Of around 120,000 clones in the sample, roughly 90% are singletons; the top ten hold around 8.4%. The specimen sequenced was blood. The source of these receptors is a person aged 18 to 75 in good health.

This rearrangement joins TRBV7-9 to TRBJ2-7; D is possibly TRBD1 (6 bases). The CDR3 covers 15 residues. Trimming cost V 1 base and J 5 bases, with 15 bases left between them. Per germline, CDR1 SEHNR and CDR2 FQNEAQ (reference sequence). As DNA, the CDR3 is TGTGCCAGCAGCTTAGGGGGGACCAGGGGCCACGAGCAGTACTTC. Translation gives CASSLGGTRGHEQYF. Full variable domain (rest looked up from reference TRBV7-9 and TRBJ2-7): DTGVSQNPRHKITKRGQNVTFRCDPISEHNRLYWYRQTLGQGPEFLTYFQNEAQLEKSRLLSDRFSAERPKGSFSTLEIQRTEQGDSAMYLCASSLGGTRGHEQYFGPGTRLTVT.

The chain employs TRBV7-9 and TRBJ2-1, with 7 bases identical to TRBD2. The CDR3 is 15 amino acids. Looked up from germline, CDR1 is SEHNR and CDR2 is FQNEAQ (reference sequence). The ends lost 2 bases at V and 1 base at J; junction bases unmatched: 2. CDR3 amino acids: CASSLPGGSYNEQFF. The CDR3 DNA reads as TGTGCCAGCAGCTTACCGGGGGGTTCCTACAATGAGCAGTTCTTC.

The chain uses TRBV7-2 and TRBJ2-7; 9 nucleotides match TRBD1. The CDR3 extends over 13 amino acids. The junction had 5 bases not matched to a gene; V was cut back by 5 bases and J by 6 bases. Germline V lookup: CDR1 SGHTA, CDR2 FQGNSA. The DNA of the CDR3 is TGTGCCAGCAGCCGGGACAGGGAATCCGAGCAGTACTTC. As protein: CASSRDRESEQYF. Variable domain in full (rest from reference TRBV7-2 and TRBJ2-7): GAGVSQSPSNKVTEKGKDVELRCDPISGHTALYWYRQSLGQGLEFLIYFQGNSAPDKSGLPSDRFSAERTGGSVSTLTIQRTQQEDSAVYLCASSRDRESEQYFGPGTRLTVT.

A remark on this clone: Other DNA sequences in this specimen translate into the identical CDR3. The chain carries TRBV6-1 and TRBJ1-5; D perhaps matches TRBD1 (6 bases). The CDR3 length is 13 residues. V lost 3 bases to trimming and J lost 7 bases, with 10 bases between them. Per the germline V gene, CDR1 is MNHNS and CDR2 is SASEGT. The DNA of the CDR3 is TGTGCCAGCAGTGAGCTCCAGGGGCAGCCCCAGCATTTT. Amino acid sequence: CASSELQGQPQHF.

The rearrangement links TRBV7-9 to TRBJ2-7; D is undetermined. Germline V CDR1 and CDR2: SEHNR, FQNEAQ (reference sequence). The CDR3 is 14 residues long. The V gene lost 4 bases and the J gene lost 1 base, with 11 bases spanning the gap. This CDR3 is CASSSTRVSYEQYF. The CDR3 region has the DNA TGTGCCAGCAGCTCCACAAGGGTGTCCTACGAGCAGTACTTC.

The chain joins TRBV6-1 to TRBJ1-1, with unresolved D. CDR3 length equals 13 residues. Trimming took off 7 bases at V and 1 base at J, with 10 bases between the two ends. The germline V gene has CDR1 MNHNS and CDR2 SASEGT. This CDR3 is CASIIRENTEAFF. CDR3 DNA: TGTGCCAGCATTATCAGAGAGAACACTGAAGCTTTCTTT.

The gene calls are TRBV14 and TRBJ2-5, with unresolved D. Deletions cut 4 bases from V and 1 base from J, with 10 bases between. The CDR3 is made up of 14 amino acids. Germline V gene sequence: CDR1 SGHDN, CDR2 FVKESK. The CDR3 loop is CASSPWGGQETQYF. The CDR3 region has the DNA TGTGCCAGCAGCCCGTGGGGTGGCCAAGAGACCCAGTACTTC.